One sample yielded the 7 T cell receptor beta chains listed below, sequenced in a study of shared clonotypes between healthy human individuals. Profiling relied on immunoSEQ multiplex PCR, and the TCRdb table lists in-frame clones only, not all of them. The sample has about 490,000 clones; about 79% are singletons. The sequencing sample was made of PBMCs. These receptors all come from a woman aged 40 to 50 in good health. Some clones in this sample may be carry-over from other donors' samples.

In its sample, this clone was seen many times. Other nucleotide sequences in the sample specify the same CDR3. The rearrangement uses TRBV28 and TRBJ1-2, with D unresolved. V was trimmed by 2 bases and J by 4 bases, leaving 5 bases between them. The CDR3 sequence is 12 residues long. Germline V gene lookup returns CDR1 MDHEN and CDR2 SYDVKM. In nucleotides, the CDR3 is TGTGCCAGCAGTTTAAGGCTCTATGGCTACACCTTC. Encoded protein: CASSLRLYGYTF.

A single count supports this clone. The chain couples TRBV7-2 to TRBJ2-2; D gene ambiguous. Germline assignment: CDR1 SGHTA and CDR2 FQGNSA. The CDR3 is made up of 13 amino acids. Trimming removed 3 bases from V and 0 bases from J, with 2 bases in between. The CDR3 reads CASSFANTGELFF. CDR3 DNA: TGTGCCAGCAGCTTCGCGAACACCGGGGAGCTGTTTTTT.

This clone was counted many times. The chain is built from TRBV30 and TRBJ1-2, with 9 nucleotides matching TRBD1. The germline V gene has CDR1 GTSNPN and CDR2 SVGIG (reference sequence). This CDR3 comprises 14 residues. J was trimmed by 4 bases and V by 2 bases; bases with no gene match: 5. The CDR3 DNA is TGTGCCTGGAGTTTGACAGGGGGGATCTATGGCTACACCTTC. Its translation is CAWSLTGGIYGYTF.

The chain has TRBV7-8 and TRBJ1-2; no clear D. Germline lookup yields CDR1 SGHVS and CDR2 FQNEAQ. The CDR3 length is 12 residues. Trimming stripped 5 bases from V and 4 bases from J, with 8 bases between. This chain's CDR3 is CASSSSRYGYTF. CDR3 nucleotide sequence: TGTGCCAGCAGCAGCAGTCGCTATGGCTACACCTTC.

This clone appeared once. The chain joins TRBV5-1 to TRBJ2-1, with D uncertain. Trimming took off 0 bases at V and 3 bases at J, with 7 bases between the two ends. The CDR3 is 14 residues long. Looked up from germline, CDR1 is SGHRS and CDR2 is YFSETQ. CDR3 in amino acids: CASSLGTDYNEQFF. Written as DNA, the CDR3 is TGCGCCAGCAGCTTGGGGACGGACTACAATGAGCAGTTCTTC.

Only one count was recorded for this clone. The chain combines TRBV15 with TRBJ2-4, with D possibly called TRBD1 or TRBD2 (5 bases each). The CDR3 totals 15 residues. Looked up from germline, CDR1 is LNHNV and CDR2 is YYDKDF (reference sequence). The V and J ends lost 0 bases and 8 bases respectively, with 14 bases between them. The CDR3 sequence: CATSRDGTKGHIQYF. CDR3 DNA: TGTGCCACCAGCAGAGATGGGACCAAAGGACACATTCAGTACTTC.

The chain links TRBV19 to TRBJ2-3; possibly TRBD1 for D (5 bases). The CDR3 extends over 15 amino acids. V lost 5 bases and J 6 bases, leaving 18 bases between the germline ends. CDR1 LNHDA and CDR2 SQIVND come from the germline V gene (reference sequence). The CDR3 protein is CASSPRASSEDTQYF. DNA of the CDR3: TGTGCCAGTAGTCCCAGGGCTTCCAGTGAGGATACGCAGTATTTT.